This T cell receptor beta chain was captured in a study of OX40 agonist ivuxolimab in advanced cancers. About the full investigation: Ivuxolimab was a fully human IgG2 agonistic monoclonal antibody targeting the costimulatory receptor OX40 (CD134). A male proportion of roughly 80% and a mean age of around 60 years, ranging from roughly 23 to 90, were recorded for the dose-escalation cohort. The paper covers the monotherapy dose-escalation part of the phase I ivuxolimab trial, which included N ≈ 50 patients. Intravenous ivuxolimab was administered to patients every 2 weeks at six dose levels: 0.01, 0.1, 0.3, 1.5, 3 and 10 mg/kg. Peripheral TCRbeta sequencing was intended to test whether TCR sequence diversity was altered and clonal T-cell expansion was caused by ivuxolimab. Partial responses occurred in three dose-escalation patients: two with cutaneous melanoma and one with hepatocellular carcinoma. Prior anti-PD-1, anti-PD-L1 or anti-CTLA-4 therapy was permitted, and checkpoint inhibitors had been received by about 36% of dose-escalation patients. Among the roughly 52 dose-escalation patients, approximately 20 had hepatocellular carcinoma, about 15 melanoma, 9 renal cell carcinoma and 9 head and neck cancer.

Looking up the germline V gene yields CDR1 SNHLY and CDR2 FYNNEI. Germline trimming: 6 bases from V, 3 bases from J; junction bases outside gene matches: 10. CDR3 length: 16 amino acids, cysteine to phenylalanine. The kept DNA is CDR3 alone, 48 bases in frame from the first base. For this clone: Its antigen is currently not known. No base qualities exist here, and no much larger clone lies one base off it.

Genomic DNA was extracted from sorted cells for sequencing of the TCRbeta CDR3 region. The immunoSEQ Assay was used for sequencing of TCRbeta CDR3 regions. The source is immuneACCESS, and TCRdb retained only in-frame sequences with V and J called. Part of the clones is not carried over; for the studies checked, unresolved V genes explain less than half of this, and the remainder is unexplained. This sample holds 75,000 to 100,000 clones; about 92% were observed only once. The ten largest clones capture 3.4% of the sample. Overall study results and their limits: Low levels of normalized T-cell clonal expansion were also seen in some patients who did not respond. On average, CD8+ T cells showed more expanded clones than CD4+ T cells after ivuxolimab. Antigen specificity was not determined for the clonally expanded peripheral T cells. In the 0.1-3.0 mg/kg groups, partial responders had among the lowest normalized peripheral clonal expansion, particularly in CD8+ T cells. Clonal expansion of both CD4+ and CD8+ blood T cells was observed from baseline to week 6 at doses 0.1 to 3.0 mg/kg.

The trial excluded patients who had a history of autoimmune disease or were on systemic immunosuppression. In every dose cohort, peripheral blood was drawn for TCR sequencing at baseline, cycle 4 day 1, and cycle 7 day 1. The samples were taken from a phase I, first-in-human, multicenter, open-label dose-escalation trial of ivuxolimab. Adults with locally advanced or metastatic melanoma, renal cell, hepatocellular, or head and neck squamous cell carcinoma were enrolled in the trial. CD4+ and CD8+ T cells were sorted separately from peripheral blood before TCR sequencing. The specimen was CD4+ or CD8+ T cells sorted from blood, collected in a trial of the OX40 agonist ivuxolimab. The TCR was taken from an adult with an advanced solid tumor such as melanoma, head and neck, liver or kidney cancer. The chain was built from TRBV2 and TRBJ2-2, and 7 junction bases match TRBD1. The CDR3 loop reads CASSPGTAVDTGELFF. The DNA reads as follows: TGTGCCAGCAGCCCCGGGACAGCTGTGGACACCGGGGAGCTGTTTTTT. Beyond the CDR3, the reference TRBV2 and TRBJ2-2 genes provide the residues; the full variable domain reads: EPEVTQTPSHQVTQMGQEVILRCVPISNHLYFYWYRQILGQKVEFLVSFYNNEISEKSEIFDDQFSVERPDGSNFTLKIRSTKLEDSAMYFCASSPGTAVDTGELFFGEGSRLTVL.